The 19 T cell receptor beta chains below were found in one sample sequenced in a study of CD8+ T cells in alopecia areata. After isolation, RNA underwent reverse transcription to generate cDNA as the sequencing template. The repertoire was sequenced with immunoSEQ multiplex PCR; TCRdb's copy has only in-frame clones and lacks some. The sample gives roughly 110,000 clones, roughly 50% of which show up once; approximately 3.1% is in the top ten. Regarding treatment: oral pan-JAK inhibitor, 5-10 mg twice daily. This sample comprised CD4+ T cells sorted from blood, obtained at week 24, from a patient treated with tofacitinib. The source of these receptors is a human donor with alopecia areata.

V gene TRBV2 combines with J gene TRBJ2-1, with TRBD1 matching 8 bases. The trim removed 7 bases at V and 0 bases at J, leaving 5 bases unmatched. The germline V gene encodes CDR1 SNHLY and CDR2 FYNNEI. The CDR3 extends over 15 amino acids. The CDR3: CASNRDRSSYNEQFF. As DNA, the CDR3 is TGTGCCAGCAATAGGGACAGGAGCTCCTACAATGAGCAGTTCTTC.

This chain connects TRBV29-1 to TRBJ2-1, with 9 bases lining up with TRBD1. From germline, CDR1 is SQVTM and CDR2 ANQGSEA. This CDR3 has 15 amino acids. The V and J ends lost 6 bases and 1 base, in that order; junction bases with no gene match: 7. The CDR3 loop reads CSVSLTGGSYNEQFF. Written as DNA, the CDR3 is TGCAGCGTATCCCTGACAGGGGGGTCCTACAATGAGCAGTTCTTC.

This clone was seen more than once but under ten times. This rearrangement joins TRBV29-1 to TRBJ2-1; the match to TRBD1 covers 9 bases. This CDR3 is 14 amino acids long. Germline V gene data show CDR1 as SQVTM and CDR2 as ANQGSEA. V lost 7 bases and J lost 8; bases outside the gene matches: 12. In nucleotides, the CDR3 is TGCAGCGCCGCTGACAGGGGGTCTCGTCATGAGCAGTTCTTC. Translation gives CSAADRGSRHEQFF.

The chain couples TRBV7-2 to TRBJ2-5; TRBD2 aligns across 15 bases. Per germline, CDR1 SGHTA and CDR2 FQGNSA. This CDR3 has 16 residues. V dropped 4 bases and J dropped 5; count of bases not matched to a gene: 5. For the CDR3, the DNA is TGTGCCAGCAGCTGGACTAGCGGGGGGGTTCGTGAGACCCAGTACTTC. It encodes CASSWTSGGVRETQYF.

In this sample, this clone turned up a few times. The chain carries TRBV6-5 and TRBJ2-3; no clear D. Trimming removed 2 bases at V and 0 bases at J, with 12 bases between. This CDR3 contains 16 residues. CDR1 and CDR2 from the germline V gene are MNHEY and SVGAGI. CDR3 coding DNA: TGTGCCAGCAGTTACCCGTGGTCGTCTAGCACAGATACGCAGTATTTT. Translating it yields CASSYPWSSSTDTQYF.

The chain combines TRBV12-5 with TRBJ2-5; D uncertain. The CDR3 is 11 amino acids. CDR1 LGHNT and CDR2 FRNRAP come from the germline V gene. V was shortened by 2 bases and J by 2 bases, with 0 bases between the two germline ends. The DNA of the CDR3 is TGTGCTAGTGGTTTGCAAGAGACCCAGTACTTC. Protein product: CASGLQETQYF.

The gene calls are TRBV6-6 and TRBJ2-3; D gene uncertain. V lost 5 bases to trimming and J lost 1 base, with 4 bases between them. This CDR3 contains 12 residues. Germline V lookup: CDR1 MNHNY, CDR2 SVGAGI (reference sequence). In DNA form, the CDR3 reads TGTGCCAGCAGTCGACGCACAGATACGCAGTATTTT. The encoded protein is CASSRRTDTQYF.

As regards this clone: Germline is not matched at one junction end, which may reflect a read error. This rearrangement joins TRBV7-7 to TRBJ2-1; TRBD1 matches at 10 bases. The CDR3 runs 16 residues. The germline gives CDR1 SSHAT, CDR2 FNYEAQ (reference sequence). CDR3 DNA sequence: TGTGCTAGCAGTCTCTCTTGGACAGGGGGTAACAATGAGCAGTTCTTC. As protein: CASSLSWTGGNNEQFF.

The rearrangement links TRBV29-1 to TRBJ1-2, with D tentatively TRBD1 (6 bases). The germline gives CDR1 SQVTM, CDR2 ANQGSEA. The CDR3 extends over 12 amino acids. Trimming pared 1 base from V and 6 bases from J, leaving 9 bases between. The CDR3 DNA is TGCAGCGTTGAAGGACAGGATAATGGCTACACCTTC. Its protein is CSVEGQDNGYTF. The variable domain in full, completed from reference TRBV29-1 and TRBJ1-2, reads SAVISQKPSRDICQRGTSLTIQCQVDSQVTMMFWYRQQPGQSLTLIATANQGSEATYESGFVIDKFPISRPNLTFSTLTVSNMSPEDSSIYLCSVEGQDNGYTFGSGTRLTVV.

This clone appeared a single time. The DNA for the CDR3 is TGTGCCTGGAGTCCCGGCGGCAATCAGCCCCAGCATTTT. It yields the protein CAWSPGGNQPQHF. The chain links TRBV30 to TRBJ1-5; D not resolved. V lost 2 bases and J 2 bases, leaving 7 bases between the germline ends. Germline loops: CDR1 GTSNPN, CDR2 SVGIG (reference sequence). CDR3 length: 13 amino acids.

This rearrangement joins TRBV2 to TRBJ1-6; D may be TRBD1 (6 bases). The V and J ends lost 4 bases and 4 bases respectively, with 11 bases between them. Germline lookup yields CDR1 SNHLY and CDR2 FYNNEI. The CDR3 extends over 15 amino acids. The CDR3 spells CASSGQGTYNSPLHF. The CDR3 DNA reads TGTGCCAGCAGTGGCCAGGGGACGTATAATTCACCCCTCCACTTT.

The rearrangement uses TRBV7-9 and TRBJ1-2, with no clear D. The CDR3 runs 11 residues. Germline CDR1 SEHNR, CDR2 FQNEAQ (reference sequence). Trimming left V 8 bases short and J 0 bases short, with 4 bases between. The CDR3 DNA reads as TGTGCCAGCTCAGCTAACTATGGCTACACCTTC. This codes for CASSANYGYTF.

The chain carries TRBV4-3 and TRBJ1-6, with no clear D. CDR1 is LGHNA, CDR2 YSLEER, per germline. The CDR3 contains 14 residues. Trimming stripped 0 bases from V and 10 bases from J, with 10 bases between. CDR3 DNA sequence: TGCGCCAGCAGCCAAGATGAGGGCGTCTCACCCCTCCACTTT. Amino acids: CASSQDEGVSPLHF.

The CDR3 DNA reads TGTGCCAGCAGCCGGAAGAATTCACCCCTCCACTTT. Translated: CASSRKNSPLHF. The chain uses TRBV14 and TRBJ1-6; D call uncertain. The CDR3 contains 12 residues. Trimming stripped 4 bases from V and 7 bases from J, with 5 bases between. Germline CDR1 reads SGHDN; CDR2 reads FVKESK.

In its sample, this clone was seen a few times. This chain joins TRBV5-6 and TRBJ2-5; D is perhaps TRBD1 or TRBD2 (5 bases each). Germline assignment: CDR1 SGHDT and CDR2 YYEEEE. The CDR3 runs to 12 residues. V shed 0 bases and J shed 10 bases, with 10 bases lying between them. Here the CDR3 DNA reads TGTGCCAGCAGCTTGGATCGTGGGGGCCAGTACTTC. It codes for CASSLDRGGQYF.

The chain combines TRBV27 with TRBJ2-5; TRBD2 matches at 12 bases. Germline values: CDR1 MNHEY, CDR2 SMNVEV (reference sequence). With V trimmed by 6 bases and J by 5 bases, 7 bases remained unmatched. The CDR3 totals 15 residues. For the CDR3, the DNA is TGTGCCAGCAGCCCCCGGACTAGCGGGGCTGAGACCCAGTACTTC. Residues: CASSPRTSGAETQYF.

The rearrangement joins TRBV6-1 to TRBJ2-1; 11 nucleotides agree with TRBD2. Per germline, CDR1 MNHNS and CDR2 SASEGT. Germline trimming cut 2 bases from V and 5 bases from J; bases unmatched to any gene: 8. The CDR3 runs to 17 residues. This CDR3 is CASSEMALAGGHNEQFF. The CDR3 DNA sequence: TGTGCCAGCAGTGAAATGGCGCTAGCGGGGGGCCACAATGAGCAGTTCTTC.

The chain recombines TRBV20-1 with TRBJ2-7; no firm D call. V lost 3 bases and J lost 4, with 7 bases in between. The CDR3 has 11 amino acids. Germline CDR1 is DFQATT and CDR2 is SNEGSKA (reference sequence). This CDR3 is CSASPVYEQYF. CDR3 DNA sequence: TGCAGTGCTAGTCCCGTATACGAGCAGTACTTC.

The chain combines TRBV2 with TRBJ1-6; no firm D call. Germline assignment: CDR1 SNHLY and CDR2 FYNNEI. V was cut by 3 bases and J by 10 bases, with 13 bases left in between. The CDR3 runs 14 residues. The CDR3 sequence: CASSERQSSSPLHF. The CDR3 DNA reads TGTGCCAGCAGTGAGCGCCAATCGAGCTCACCCCTCCACTTT.